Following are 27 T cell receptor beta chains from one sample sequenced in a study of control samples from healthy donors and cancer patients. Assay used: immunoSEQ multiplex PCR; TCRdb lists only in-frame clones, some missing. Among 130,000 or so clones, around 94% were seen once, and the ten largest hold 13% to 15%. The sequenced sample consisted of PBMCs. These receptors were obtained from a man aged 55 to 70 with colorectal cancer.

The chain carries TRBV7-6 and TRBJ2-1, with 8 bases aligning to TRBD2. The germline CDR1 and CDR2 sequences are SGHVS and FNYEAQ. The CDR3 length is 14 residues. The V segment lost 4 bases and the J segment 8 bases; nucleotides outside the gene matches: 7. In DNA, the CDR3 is TGTGCCAGCAGCTCCATCGGGGGGGCCGATGAGCAGTTCTTC. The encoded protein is CASSSIGGADEQFF.

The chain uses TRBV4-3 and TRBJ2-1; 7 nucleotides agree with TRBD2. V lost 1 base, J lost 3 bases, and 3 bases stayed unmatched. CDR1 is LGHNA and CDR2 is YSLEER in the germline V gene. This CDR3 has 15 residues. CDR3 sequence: CASSQASGVYNEQFF. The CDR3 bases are TGCGCCAGCAGCCAAGCCAGCGGGGTCTACAATGAGCAGTTCTTC.

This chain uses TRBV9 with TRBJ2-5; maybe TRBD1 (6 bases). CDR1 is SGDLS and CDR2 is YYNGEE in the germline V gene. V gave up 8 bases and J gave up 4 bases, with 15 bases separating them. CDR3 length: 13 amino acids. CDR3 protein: CASTRTGSETQYF. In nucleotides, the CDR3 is TGTGCCAGTACCCGCACAGGGTCAGAGACCCAGTACTTC.

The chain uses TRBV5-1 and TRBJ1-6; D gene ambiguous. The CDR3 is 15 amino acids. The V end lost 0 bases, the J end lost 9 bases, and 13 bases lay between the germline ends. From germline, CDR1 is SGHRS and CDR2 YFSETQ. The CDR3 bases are TGCGCCAGCAGCTTGGAGCAGGATTTCGGTTCACCCCTCCACTTT. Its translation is CASSLEQDFGSPLHF. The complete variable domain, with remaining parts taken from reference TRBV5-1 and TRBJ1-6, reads KAGVTQTPRYLIKTRGQQVTLSCSPISGHRSVSWYQQTPGQGLQFLFEYFSETQRNKGNFPGRFSGRQFSNSRSEMNVSTLELGDSALYLCASSLEQDFGSPLHFGNGTRLTVT.

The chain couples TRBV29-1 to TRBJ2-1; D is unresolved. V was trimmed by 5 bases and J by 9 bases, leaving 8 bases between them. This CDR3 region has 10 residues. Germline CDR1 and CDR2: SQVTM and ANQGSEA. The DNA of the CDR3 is TGCAGCGTTCGATGGAGTGAGCAGTTCTTC. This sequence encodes CSVRWSEQFF.

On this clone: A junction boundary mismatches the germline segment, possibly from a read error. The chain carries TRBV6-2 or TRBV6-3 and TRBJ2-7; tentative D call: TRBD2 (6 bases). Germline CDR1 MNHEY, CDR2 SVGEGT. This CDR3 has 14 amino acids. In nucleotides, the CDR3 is TGTGCCGGCAGTAGCTACGGGAGAGGGTACGAGCAGTACTTC. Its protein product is CAGSSYGRGYEQYF.

CDR3: CASSGRELADEQFF. The CDR3 DNA follows: TGTGCCAGCAGTGGGCGGGAACTAGCCGATGAGCAGTTCTTC. The chain employs TRBV27 and TRBJ2-1; weak D call: TRBD2 (6 bases). The germline CDR1 and CDR2 sequences are MNHEY and SMNVEV (reference sequence). The CDR3 spans 14 residues. Trimming pared 5 bases from V and 8 bases from J, leaving 16 bases between.

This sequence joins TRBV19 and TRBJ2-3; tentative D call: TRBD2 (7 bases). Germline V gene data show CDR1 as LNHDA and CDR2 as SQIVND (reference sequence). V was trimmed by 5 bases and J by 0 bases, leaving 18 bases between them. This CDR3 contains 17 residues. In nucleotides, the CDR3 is TGTGCCAGTAGTCTCTCCGGGGGGCGGGGGAGCACAGATACGCAGTATTTT. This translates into CASSLSGGRGSTDTQYF.

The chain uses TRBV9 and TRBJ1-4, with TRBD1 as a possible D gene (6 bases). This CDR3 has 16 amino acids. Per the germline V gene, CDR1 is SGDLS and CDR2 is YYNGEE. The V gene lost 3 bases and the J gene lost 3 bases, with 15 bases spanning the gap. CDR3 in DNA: TGTGCCAGCAGCGGGGGGCCTTCAAGGGCTAATGAAAAACTGTTTTTT. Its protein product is CASSGGPSRANEKLFF.

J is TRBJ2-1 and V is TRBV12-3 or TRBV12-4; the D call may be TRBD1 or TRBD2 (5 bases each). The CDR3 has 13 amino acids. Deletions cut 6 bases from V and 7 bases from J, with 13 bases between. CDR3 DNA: TGTGCCAGCAGAGAGGGACGAGATAATGAGCAGTTCTTC. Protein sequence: CASREGRDNEQFF.

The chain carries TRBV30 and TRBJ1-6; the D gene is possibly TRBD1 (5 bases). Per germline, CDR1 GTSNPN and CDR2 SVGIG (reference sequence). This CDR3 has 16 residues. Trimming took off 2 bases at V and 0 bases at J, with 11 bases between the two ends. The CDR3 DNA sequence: TGTGCCTGGAGTTTGTCAGGGAGCTCCTATAATTCACCCCTCCACTTT. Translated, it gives CAWSLSGSSYNSPLHF.

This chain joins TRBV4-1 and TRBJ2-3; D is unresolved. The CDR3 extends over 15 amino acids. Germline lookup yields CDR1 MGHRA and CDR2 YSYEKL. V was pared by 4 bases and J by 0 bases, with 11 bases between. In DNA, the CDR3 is TGCGCCAGCAGCCCAGCCGATACTAGCACAGATACGCAGTATTTT. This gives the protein CASSPADTSTDTQYF.

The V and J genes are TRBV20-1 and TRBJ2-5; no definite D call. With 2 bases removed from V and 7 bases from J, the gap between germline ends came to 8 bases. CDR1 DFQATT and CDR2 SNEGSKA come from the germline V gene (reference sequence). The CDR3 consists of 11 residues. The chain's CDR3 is CSARLKGTQYF. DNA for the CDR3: TGCAGTGCTAGATTAAAGGGGACCCAGTACTTC.

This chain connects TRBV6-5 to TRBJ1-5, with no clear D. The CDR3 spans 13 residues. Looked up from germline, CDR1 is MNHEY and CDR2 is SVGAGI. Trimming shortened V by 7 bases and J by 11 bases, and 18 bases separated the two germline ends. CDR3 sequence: CASKELPPMTQHF. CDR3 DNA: TGTGCCAGCAAAGAGCTCCCGCCGATGACCCAGCATTTT.

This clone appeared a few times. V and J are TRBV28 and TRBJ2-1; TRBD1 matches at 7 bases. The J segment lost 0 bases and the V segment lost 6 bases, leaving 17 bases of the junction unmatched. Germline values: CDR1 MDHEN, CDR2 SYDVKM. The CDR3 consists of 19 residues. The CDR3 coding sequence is TGTGCCAGCAGGACGACAGGGATATCGCTGGAGGCCTCCTACAATGAGCAGTTCTTC. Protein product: CASRTTGISLEASYNEQFF.

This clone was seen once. In nucleotides, the CDR3 is TGTGCCAGCAGTCGGGACAGAGGCTCCTACGAGCAGTACTTC. Translation: CASSRDRGSYEQYF. The chain recombines TRBV2 with TRBJ2-7; the match to TRBD1 covers 7 bases. The CDR3 runs to 14 residues. The germline CDR1 and CDR2 sequences are SNHLY and FYNNEI. Trimming cost V 5 bases and J 0 bases; bases outside gene matches: 4.

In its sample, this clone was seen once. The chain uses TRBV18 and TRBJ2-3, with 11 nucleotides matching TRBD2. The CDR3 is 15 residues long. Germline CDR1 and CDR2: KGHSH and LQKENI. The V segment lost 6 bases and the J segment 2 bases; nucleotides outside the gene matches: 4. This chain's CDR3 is CASSPSGGLTDTQYF. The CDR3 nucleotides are TGTGCCAGCTCGCCTAGCGGGGGGCTCACAGATACGCAGTATTTT.

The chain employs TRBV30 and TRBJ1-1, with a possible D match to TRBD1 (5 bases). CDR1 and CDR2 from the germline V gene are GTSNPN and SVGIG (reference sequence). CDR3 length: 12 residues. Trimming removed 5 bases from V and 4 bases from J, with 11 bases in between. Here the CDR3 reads CAWGDEATEAFF. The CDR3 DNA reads TGTGCCTGGGGGGACGAAGCCACTGAAGCTTTCTTT.

The CDR3 loop is CASSLEYYEQYF. As DNA, the CDR3 is TGCGCCAGCAGCTTGGAATACTACGAGCAGTACTTC. The genes are TRBV5-1 and TRBJ2-7; D is uncertain. Germline-derived CDR1 and CDR2 are SGHRS and YFSETQ. V was pared by 0 bases and J by 3 bases, with 4 bases between. The CDR3 has 12 amino acids.

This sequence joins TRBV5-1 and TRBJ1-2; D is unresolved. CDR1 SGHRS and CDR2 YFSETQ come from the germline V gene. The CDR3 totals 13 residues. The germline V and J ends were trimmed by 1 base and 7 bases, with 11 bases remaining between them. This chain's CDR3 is CASSLSLVPGYTF. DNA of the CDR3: TGCGCCAGCAGCTTGTCTTTGGTCCCTGGCTACACCTTC.

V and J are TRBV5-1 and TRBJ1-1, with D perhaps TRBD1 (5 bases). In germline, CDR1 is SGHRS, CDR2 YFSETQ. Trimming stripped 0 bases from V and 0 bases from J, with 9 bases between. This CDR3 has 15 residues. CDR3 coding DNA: TGCGCCAGCAGCTTGGCGGGAGGGGTGAACACTGAAGCTTTCTTT. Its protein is CASSLAGGVNTEAFF.

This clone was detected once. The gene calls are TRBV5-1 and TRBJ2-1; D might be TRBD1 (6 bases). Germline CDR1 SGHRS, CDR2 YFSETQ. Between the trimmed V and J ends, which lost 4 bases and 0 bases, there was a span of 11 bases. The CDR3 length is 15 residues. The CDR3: CASSTGHPSYNEQFF. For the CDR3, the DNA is TGCGCCAGCAGCACGGGACATCCCTCCTACAATGAGCAGTTCTTC. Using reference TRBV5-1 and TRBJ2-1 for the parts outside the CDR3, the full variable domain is KAGVTQTPRYLIKTRGQQVTLSCSPISGHRSVSWYQQTPGQGLQFLFEYFSETQRNKGNFPGRFSGRQFSNSRSEMNVSTLELGDSALYLCASSTGHPSYNEQFFGPGTRLTVL.

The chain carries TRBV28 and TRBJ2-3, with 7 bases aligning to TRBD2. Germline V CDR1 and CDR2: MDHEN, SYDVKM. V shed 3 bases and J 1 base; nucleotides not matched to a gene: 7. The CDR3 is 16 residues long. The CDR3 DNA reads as TGTGCCAGCAGTTTCCCCCGGGGAGGGGGCACAGATACGCAGTATTTT. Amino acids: CASSFPRGGGTDTQYF. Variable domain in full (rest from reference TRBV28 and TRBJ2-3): DVKVTQSSRYLVKRTGEKVFLECVQDMDHENMFWYRQDPGLGLRLIYFSYDVKMKEKGDIPEGYSVSREKKERFSLILESASTNQTSMYLCASSFPRGGGTDTQYFGPGTRLTVL.

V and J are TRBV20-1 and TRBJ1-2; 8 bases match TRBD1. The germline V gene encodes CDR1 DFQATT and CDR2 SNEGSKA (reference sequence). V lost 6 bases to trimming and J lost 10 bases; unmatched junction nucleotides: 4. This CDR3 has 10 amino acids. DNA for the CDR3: TGCAGTGCGTCGGACAGGGTCTACACCTTC. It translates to CSASDRVYTF.

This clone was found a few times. The CDR3 sequence is CASSQDKVKDTGELFF. CDR3 coding DNA: TGTGCCAGCAGCCAAGATAAGGTAAAGGACACCGGGGAGCTGTTTTTT. The chain uses TRBV4-2 and TRBJ2-2; D not resolved. Germline V gene sequence: CDR1 LGHNA, CDR2 YNFKEQ. The V and J ends lost 0 bases and 3 bases respectively, with 11 bases between them. The length of the CDR3 is 16 residues.

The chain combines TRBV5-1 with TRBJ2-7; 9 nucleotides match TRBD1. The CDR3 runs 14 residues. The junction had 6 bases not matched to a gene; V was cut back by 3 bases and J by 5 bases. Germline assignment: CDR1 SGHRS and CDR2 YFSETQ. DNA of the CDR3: TGCGCCAGCAGCTCTGGGACAGGGAAGAACGAGCAGTACTTC. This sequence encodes CASSSGTGKNEQYF.

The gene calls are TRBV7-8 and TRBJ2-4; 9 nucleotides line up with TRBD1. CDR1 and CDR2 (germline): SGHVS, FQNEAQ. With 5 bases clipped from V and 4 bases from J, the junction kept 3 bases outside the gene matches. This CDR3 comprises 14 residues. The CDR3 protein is CASSPGTGKNIQYF. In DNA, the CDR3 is TGTGCCAGCAGCCCCGGGACAGGGAAAAACATTCAGTACTTC.